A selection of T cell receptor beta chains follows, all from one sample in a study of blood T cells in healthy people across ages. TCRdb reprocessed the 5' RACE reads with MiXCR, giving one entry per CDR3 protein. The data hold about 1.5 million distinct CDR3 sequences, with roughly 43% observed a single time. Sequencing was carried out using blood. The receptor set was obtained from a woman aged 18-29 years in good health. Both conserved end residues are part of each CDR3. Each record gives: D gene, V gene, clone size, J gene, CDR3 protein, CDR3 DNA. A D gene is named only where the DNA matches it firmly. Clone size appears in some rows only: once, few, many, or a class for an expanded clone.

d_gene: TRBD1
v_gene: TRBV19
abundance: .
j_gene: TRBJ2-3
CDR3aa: CASSPHTGVGSTDTQYF
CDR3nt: TGTGCCAGTAGTCCCCATACAGGGGTTGGTAGCACAGATACGCAGTATTTT

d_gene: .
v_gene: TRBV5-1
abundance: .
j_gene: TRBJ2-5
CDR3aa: CASSLARTAAETQYF
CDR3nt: TGCGCCAGCAGCTTGGCCAGGACGGCAGCGGAGACCCAGTACTTC

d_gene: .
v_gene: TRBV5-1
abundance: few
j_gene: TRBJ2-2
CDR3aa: CASSLWPTGELFF
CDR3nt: TGCGCCAGCAGCTTGTGGCCGACCGGGGAGCTGTTTTTT

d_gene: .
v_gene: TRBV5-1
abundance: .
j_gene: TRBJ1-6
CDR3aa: CASSSSFGYESPLHF
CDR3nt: TGCGCCAGCAGCTCGTCTTTCGGGTACGAATCACCCCTCCACTTT

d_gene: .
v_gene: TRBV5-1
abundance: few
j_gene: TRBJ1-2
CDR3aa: CASSSQIPGSDNYGYTF
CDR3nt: TGCGCCAGCAGCTCCCAGATACCAGGGTCTGATAACTATGGCTACACCTTC

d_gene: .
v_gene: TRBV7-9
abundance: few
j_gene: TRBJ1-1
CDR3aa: CASSTNRNTEAFF
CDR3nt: TGTGCCAGCAGCACCAACAGAAACACTGAAGCTTTCTTT

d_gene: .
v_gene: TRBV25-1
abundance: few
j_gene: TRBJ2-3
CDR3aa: CASSDGFPTDTQYF
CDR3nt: TGTGCCAGCAGTGACGGGTTCCCAACAGATACGCAGTATTTT

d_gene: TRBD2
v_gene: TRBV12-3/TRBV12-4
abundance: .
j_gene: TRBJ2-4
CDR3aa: CASSSFGAGGHEQYF
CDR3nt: TGTGCCAGCAGTTCATTCGGGGCGGGGGGGCATGAGCAGTACTTC

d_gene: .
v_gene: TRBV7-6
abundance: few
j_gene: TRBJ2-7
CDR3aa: CASSFGTVTYEQYF
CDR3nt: TGTGCCAGCAGCTTTGGGACGGTGACCTACGAGCAGTACTTC

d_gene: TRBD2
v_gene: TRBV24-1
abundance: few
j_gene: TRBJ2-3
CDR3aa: CATSDAAGGNTDTQYF
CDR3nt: TGTGCCACCAGTGACGCAGCGGGGGGCAACACAGATACGCAGTATTTT

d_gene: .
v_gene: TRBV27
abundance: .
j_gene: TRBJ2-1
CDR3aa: CASSGPDWSSYKEQFF
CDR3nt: TGTGCCAGCAGTGGGCCCGACTGGAGCTCCTACAAGGAGCAGTTCTTC

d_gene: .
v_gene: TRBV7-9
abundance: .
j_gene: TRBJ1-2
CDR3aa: CASSAGTSPKGYTF
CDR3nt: TGTGCCAGCAGCGCCGGGACATCGCCTAAAGGCTACACCTTC

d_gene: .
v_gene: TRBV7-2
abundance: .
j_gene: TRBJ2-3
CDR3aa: CASSFGQTTDTQYF
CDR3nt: TGTGCCAGCAGCTTTGGACAGACCACAGATACGCAGTATTTT

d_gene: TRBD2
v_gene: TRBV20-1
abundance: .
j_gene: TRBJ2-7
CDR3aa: CSATPLAEMAYEQYF
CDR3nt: TGCAGTGCTACCCCACTAGCGGAGATGGCCTACGAGCAGTACTTC

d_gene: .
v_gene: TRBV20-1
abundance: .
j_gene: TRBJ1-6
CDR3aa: CSARDGTNSYNSPLHF
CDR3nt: TGCAGTGCTAGAGATGGGACAAACTCCTATAATTCACCCCTCCACTTT

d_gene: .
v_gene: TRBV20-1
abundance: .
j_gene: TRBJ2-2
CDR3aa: CSAQSQGGGELFF
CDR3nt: TGCAGTGCTCAATCACAGGGCGGGGGGGAGCTGTTTTTT

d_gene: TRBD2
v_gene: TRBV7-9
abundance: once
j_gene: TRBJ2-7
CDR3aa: CASSSPSGRNSYEQYF
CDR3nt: TGTGCCAGCAGCTCCCCTAGCGGGAGGAACTCCTACGAGCAGTACTTC

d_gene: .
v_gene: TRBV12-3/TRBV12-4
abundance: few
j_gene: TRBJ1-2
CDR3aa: CASSTVAQTYGYTF
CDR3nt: TGTGCCAGCAGTACCGTGGCACAGACCTATGGCTACACCTTC

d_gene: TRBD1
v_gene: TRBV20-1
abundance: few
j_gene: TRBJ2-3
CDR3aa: CSAPTGVGTDTQYF
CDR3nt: TGCAGTGCGCCGACAGGGGTCGGCACAGATACGCAGTATTTT

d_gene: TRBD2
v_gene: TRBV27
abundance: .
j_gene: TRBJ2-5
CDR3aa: CASRLRTSGGHQETQYF
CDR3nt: TGTGCCAGCAGATTACGGACTAGCGGGGGTCACCAAGAGACCCAGTACTTC

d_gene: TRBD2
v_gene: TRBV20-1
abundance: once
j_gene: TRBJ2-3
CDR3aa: CSASTAVAGGTDTQYF
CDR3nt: TGCAGTGCTAGTACCGCGGTAGCGGGAGGCACAGATACGCAGTATTTT

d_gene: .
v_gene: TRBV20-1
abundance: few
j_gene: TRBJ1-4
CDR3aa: CSARHRQATNEKLFF
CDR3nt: TGCAGTGCTAGACACCGGCAGGCAACTAATGAAAAACTGTTTTTT

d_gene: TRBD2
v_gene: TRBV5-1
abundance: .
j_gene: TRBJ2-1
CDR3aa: CASSFEMGASGNNEQFF
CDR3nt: TGCGCCAGCAGCTTTGAAATGGGGGCTAGCGGGAACAATGAGCAGTTCTTC

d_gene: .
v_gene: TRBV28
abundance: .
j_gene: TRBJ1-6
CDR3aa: CASSFWTQNSPLHF
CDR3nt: TGTGCCAGCAGTTTCTGGACGCAGAATTCACCCCTCCACTTT

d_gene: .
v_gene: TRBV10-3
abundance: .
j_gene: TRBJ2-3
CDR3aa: CAISGGQSTETQNF
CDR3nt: TGTGCCATCTCCGGGGGCCAGAGCACAGAAACGCAGAATTTT

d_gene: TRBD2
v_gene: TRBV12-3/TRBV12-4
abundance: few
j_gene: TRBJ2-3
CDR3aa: CASSLGGLASDTQYF
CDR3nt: TGTGCCAGCAGTTTAGGAGGACTAGCATCAGATACGCAGTATTTT

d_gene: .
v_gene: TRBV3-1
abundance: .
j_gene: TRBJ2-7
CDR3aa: CASSQGRASFYEQYF
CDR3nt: TGTGCCAGCAGCCAAGGCAGGGCCTCCTTTTACGAGCAGTACTTC

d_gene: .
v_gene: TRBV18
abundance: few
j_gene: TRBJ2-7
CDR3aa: CASSPPGASYEQYF
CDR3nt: TGTGCCAGCTCACCACCAGGCGCCTCCTACGAGCAGTACTTC

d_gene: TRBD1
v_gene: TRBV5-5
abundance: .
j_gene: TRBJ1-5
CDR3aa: CASSLVIIRDRDQPQHF
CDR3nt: TGTGCCAGCAGCTTGGTTATTATAAGGGACAGGGATCAGCCCCAGCATTTT

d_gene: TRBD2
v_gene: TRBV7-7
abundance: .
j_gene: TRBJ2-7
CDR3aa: CASSRAGGGSYNEQYF
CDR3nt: TGTGCTAGCAGTCGGGCCGGGGGGGGCTCCTACAATGAGCAGTACTTC

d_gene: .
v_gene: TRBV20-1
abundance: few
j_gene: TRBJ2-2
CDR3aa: CSARFRNSGELFF
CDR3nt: TGCAGTGCTAGGTTCCGGAACTCCGGGGAGCTGTTTTTT

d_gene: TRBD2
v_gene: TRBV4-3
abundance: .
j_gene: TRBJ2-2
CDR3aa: CASSQVGGTTGELFF
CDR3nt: TGCGCCAGCAGCCAAGTCGGGGGGACCACCGGGGAGCTGTTTTTT

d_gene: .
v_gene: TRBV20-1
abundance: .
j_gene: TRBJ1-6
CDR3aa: CSARTPDTYNSPLHF
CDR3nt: TGCAGTGCTAGAACCCCGGACACGTATAATTCACCCCTCCACTTT

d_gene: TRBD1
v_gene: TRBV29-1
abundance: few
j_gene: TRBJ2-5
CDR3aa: CSVLSDRGWEQYF
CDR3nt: TGCAGCGTCCTGAGCGACAGGGGGTGGGAGCAGTACTTC

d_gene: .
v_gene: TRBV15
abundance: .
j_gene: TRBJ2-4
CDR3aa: CATSINHGTRYNEQYF
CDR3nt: TGTGCCACCAGCATAAACCACGGGACACGGTACAATGAGCAGTACTTC

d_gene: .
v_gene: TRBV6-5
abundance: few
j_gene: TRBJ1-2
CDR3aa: CASSPLEVLYGYTF
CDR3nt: TGTGCCAGCAGTCCGTTGGAGGTGCTCTATGGCTACACCTTC

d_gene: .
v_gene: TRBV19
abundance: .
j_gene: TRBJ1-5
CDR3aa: CASRAGTQPQHF
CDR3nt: TGTGCCAGTCGGGCAGGGACTCAGCCCCAGCATTTT

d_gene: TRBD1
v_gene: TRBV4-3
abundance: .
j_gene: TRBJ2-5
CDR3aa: CASSQNRGPYNEQYF
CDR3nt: TGCGCCAGCAGCCAAAACAGGGGGCCCTACAATGAGCAGTACTTC

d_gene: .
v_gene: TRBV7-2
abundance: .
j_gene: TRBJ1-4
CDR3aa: CASSSGTGSEKLFF
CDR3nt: TGTGCCAGCAGCTCCGGGACGGGCAGTGAAAAACTGTTTTTT

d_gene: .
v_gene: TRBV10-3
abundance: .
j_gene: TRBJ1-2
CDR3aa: CAIQEGQGINYGYTF
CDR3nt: TGTGCCATCCAGGAAGGCCAGGGTATAAACTATGGCTACACTTTC

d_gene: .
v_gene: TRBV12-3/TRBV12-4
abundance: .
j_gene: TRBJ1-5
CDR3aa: CASSLNRGPYSNQPQHF
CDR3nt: TGTGCCAGCAGTCTCAACCGGGGGCCGTATAGCAATCAGCCCCAGCATTTT

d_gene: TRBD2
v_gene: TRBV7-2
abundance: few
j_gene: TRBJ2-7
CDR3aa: CASSRTSSAYEQYF
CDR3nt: TGTGCCAGCAGCAGGACTAGCTCGGCCTACGAGCAGTACTTC

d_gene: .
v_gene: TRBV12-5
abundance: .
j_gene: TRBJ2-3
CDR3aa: CASGLVLESPSTDTQYF
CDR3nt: TGTGCTAGTGGTTTGGTTCTGGAGTCCCCTAGCACAGATACGCAGTATTTT

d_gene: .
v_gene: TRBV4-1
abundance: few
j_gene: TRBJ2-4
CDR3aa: CASSQDSTSGAKNIQYF
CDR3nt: TGCGCCAGCAGCCAAGATTCGACTAGTGGGGCCAAAAACATTCAGTACTTC

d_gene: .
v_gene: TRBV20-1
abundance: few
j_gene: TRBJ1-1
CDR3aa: CSASDRPNTEAFF
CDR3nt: TGCAGTGCTAGCGACAGGCCGAACACTGAAGCTTTCTTT

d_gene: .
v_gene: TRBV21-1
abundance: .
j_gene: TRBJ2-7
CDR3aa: CACSKDRDRGYEQYF
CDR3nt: TGTGCCTGCAGCAAAGACCGGGACAGGGGATACGAGCAGTACTTC

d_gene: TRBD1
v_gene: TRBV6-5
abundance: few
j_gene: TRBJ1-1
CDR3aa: CASRPDSGGQKSEAFF
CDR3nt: TGTGCCAGCAGGCCGGACAGCGGGGGACAGAAGTCTGAAGCTTTCTTT

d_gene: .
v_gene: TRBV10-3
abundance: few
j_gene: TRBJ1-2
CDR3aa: CAISESTDHGYTF
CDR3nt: TGTGCCATCAGTGAGTCAACAGACCATGGCTACACCTTC

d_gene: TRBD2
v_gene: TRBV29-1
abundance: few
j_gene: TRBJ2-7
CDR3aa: CSAGLASYEQYF
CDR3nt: TGCAGCGCAGGACTAGCCTCCTACGAGCAGTACTTC

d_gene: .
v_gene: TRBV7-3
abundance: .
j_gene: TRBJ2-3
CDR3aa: CASSFMGTDTRYF
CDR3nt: TGTGCCAGCAGCTTTATGGGCACAGATACGCGGTATTTT

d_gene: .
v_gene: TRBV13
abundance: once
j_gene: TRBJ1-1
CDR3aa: CASSNNGKAFF
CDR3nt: TGTGCCAGCAGCAACAACGGTAAAGCTTTCTTT

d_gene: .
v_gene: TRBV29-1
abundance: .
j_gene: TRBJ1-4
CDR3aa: CSVLGQTATNEKLFF
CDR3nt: TGCAGCGTTCTTGGACAGACGGCAACTAATGAAAAACTGTTTTTT

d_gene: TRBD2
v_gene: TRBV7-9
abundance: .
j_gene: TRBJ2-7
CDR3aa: CASSSRRGRSYNEQYF
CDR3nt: TGTGCCAGCAGCTCCCGCCGCGGGAGATCCTACAATGAGCAGTACTTC

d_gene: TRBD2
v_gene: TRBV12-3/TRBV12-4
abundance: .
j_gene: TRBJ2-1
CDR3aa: CASRVSFRGGLAKYNEQFF
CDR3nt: TGTGCCAGCCGAGTTTCTTTCCGGGGGGGACTAGCAAAATACAATGAGCAGTTCTTC

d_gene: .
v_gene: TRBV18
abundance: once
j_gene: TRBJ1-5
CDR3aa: CASAEDINQPQHF
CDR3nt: TGTGCCAGCGCAGAGGACATCAATCAGCCCCAGCATTTT

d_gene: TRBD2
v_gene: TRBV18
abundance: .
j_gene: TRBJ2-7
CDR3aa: CASSPTWASGDNEQYF
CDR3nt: TGTGCCAGCTCGCCGACCTGGGCTAGCGGGGACAATGAGCAGTACTTC

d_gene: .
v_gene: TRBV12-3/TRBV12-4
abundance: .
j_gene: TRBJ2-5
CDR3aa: CASILGHKSGETQYF
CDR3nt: TGTGCCAGCATCTTGGGGCATAAGAGTGGAGAGACCCAGTACTTC

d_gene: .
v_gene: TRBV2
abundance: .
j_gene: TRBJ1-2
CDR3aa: CASSERVSNGYTF
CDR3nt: TGTGCCAGCAGTGAAAGGGTCTCCAATGGCTACACCTTC

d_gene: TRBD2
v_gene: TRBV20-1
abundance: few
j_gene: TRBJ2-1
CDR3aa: CSASGLAGALVSYNEQFF
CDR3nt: TGCAGTGCTAGTGGACTAGCGGGAGCATTGGTCTCCTACAATGAGCAGTTCTTC

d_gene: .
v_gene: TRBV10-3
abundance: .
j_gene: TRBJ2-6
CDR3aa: CAISVGPSSGANVLTF
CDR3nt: TGTGCCATCAGTGTAGGGCCCAGCTCTGGGGCCAACGTCCTGACTTTC